A selection of T cell receptor beta chains follows, all from one sample in a study of beta chain features in type 1 diabetes. The assay was immunoSEQ multiplex PCR, and TCRdb's table has in-frame clones only and misses some. The top ten hold approximately 1.3% of the sample, which has about 48,000 clones, over 40% seen once. Sequenced input: Tregs from blood. These receptors originate from a man under 40 with type 1 diabetes. Both conserved end residues are part of each CDR3. The order of the fields is V gene, CDR3 length, D gene, J gene, clone size, CDR3 DNA, CDR3 protein. The D gene is left open where the match is weak. The size entry is marked missing in some rows and otherwise reads once, few, many or a size class.

TRBV5-6	15	.	TRBJ2-3	.	TGTGCCAGCAGCTTTGGGTCAGGGTGGGCAGATACGCAGTATTTT	CASSFGSGWADTQYF
TRBV28	15	TRBD1	TRBJ1-4	once	TGTGCTAGCAGTGGACAGGGGGCGACTAATGAAAAACTGTTTTTT	CASSGQGATNEKLFF
TRBV7-9	15	.	TRBJ1-2	.	TGTGCCAGCAGCTTAGCCCTCAGGGATTTCTATGGCTACACCTTC	CASSLALRDFYGYTF
TRBV19	13	.	TRBJ2-4	few	TGTGCCAGTAGCCCGGGGGGCCAAAACATTCAGTACTTC	CASSPGGQNIQYF
TRBV5-1	16	.	TRBJ2-7	.	TGCGCCAGCAGCTTGGTTTACGGACCCGGGATGAACGAGCAGTACTTC	CASSLVYGPGMNEQYF
TRBV28	14	TRBD1	TRBJ1-4	few	TGTGCCAGCAGTTTATTAGGGGGCGATGAAAAACTGTTTTTT	CASSLLGGDEKLFF
TRBV18	14	TRBD1	TRBJ1-5	few	TGTGCCAGCTCAACGGGACAGGGTAATCAGCCCCAGCATTTT	CASSTGQGNQPQHF
TRBV9	15	TRBD2	TRBJ2-1	.	TGTGCCAGCACGGCGGGAGTGGATTTATACAATGAGCAGTTCTTC	CASTAGVDLYNEQFF
TRBV5-4	15	TRBD2	TRBJ2-1	.	TGTGCCAGCAGCTACCCTAGCGGGAGTTCGGGTGAGCAGTTCTTC	CASSYPSGSSGEQFF
TRBV6-5	13	.	TRBJ1-1	.	TGTGCCAGCCAAGACAGGTTGAACACTGAAGCTTTCTTT	CASQDRLNTEAFF
TRBV5-1	14	.	TRBJ2-7	.	TGCGCCAGCTTCCGGACAGACAGAAACTCCGAGCAGTACTTC	CASFRTDRNSEQYF
TRBV4-2	18	TRBD2	TRBJ2-3	few	TGTGCCAGCAGCCAAGGCGCGTCGACTAGCGGGAGGACAGATACGCAGTATTTT	CASSQGASTSGRTDTQYF
TRBV7-9	14	TRBD1	TRBJ2-3	.	TGTGCCAGCAGCTTCACAGGGGCCATAGATACGCAGTATTTT	CASSFTGAIDTQYF
TRBV6-1	15	TRBD1	TRBJ1-5	few	TGTGCCAGCAGTGTAAGCACAGGGGAATGGCAGCCCCAGCATTTT	CASSVSTGEWQPQHF
TRBV5-1	15	TRBD1	TRBJ2-1	.	TGCGCCAGCAGCAGAGCTGGGACAGGGAACAATGAGCAGTTCTTC	CASSRAGTGNNEQFF
TRBV7-2	15	TRBD2	TRBJ2-1	few	TGTGCCAGCAGCTTCACTTTTAGCGGGACGGGGGAGCAGTTCTTC	CASSFTFSGTGEQFF
TRBV11-2	14	.	TRBJ2-1	.	TGTGCCAGCAGCCAAACGGGGGACTACAATGAGCAGTTCTTC	CASSQTGDYNEQFF
TRBV6-5	15	.	TRBJ2-1	few	TGTGCCAGCAGTTACTCTAGCGTCTCCTACAATGAGCAGTTCTTC	CASSYSSVSYNEQFF
TRBV4-2	19	.	TRBJ1-2	few	TGTGCCAGCAGCCAAGAGGTTCAAGGACAGACCCTTTCTTACTATGGCTACACCTTC	CASSQEVQGQTLSYYGYTF
TRBV11-2	15	.	TRBJ2-1	.	TGTGCCAGCAGCTTTGTCGCTAGCGTATACAATGAGCAGTTCTTC	CASSFVASVYNEQFF
TRBV28	16	.	TRBJ2-3	few	TGTGCCAGCAGCCCACACGGCGGCCGGGGCACAGATACGCAGTATTTT	CASSPHGGRGTDTQYF
TRBV28	14	TRBD1	TRBJ1-3	few	TGTGCCACCGAGACAGGGACCTCTGGAAACACCATATATTTT	CATETGTSGNTIYF
TRBV6-6	14	.	TRBJ2-5	few	TGTGCCAGCAGTTACCCGGGAGAGGGAGAGACCCAGTACTTC	CASSYPGEGETQYF
TRBV6-6	14	TRBD1	TRBJ2-7	once	TGTGCCAGCAGTTACTCCCTAACAGGGGTCGAGCAGTACTTC	CASSYSLTGVEQYF
TRBV5-6	14	TRBD2	TRBJ2-1	.	TGTGCCAGCAGCCTGGGGACTAGGAGGAATGAGCAGTTCTTC	CASSLGTRRNEQFF
TRBV5-1	14	.	TRBJ2-2	.	TGCGCCAGCAGTTCGACAGGGAACACCGGGGAGCTGTTTTTT	CASSSTGNTGELFF
TRBV5-1	17	.	TRBJ1-3	.	TGCGCCAGCAGCTCTCAGGCCGGGGGTGGCTCTGGAAACACCATATATTTT	CASSSQAGGGSGNTIYF
TRBV7-2	14	.	TRBJ1-4	.	TGTGCCAGCAGTTCCGACAGGTCGGCTGAAAAACTGTTTTTT	CASSSDRSAEKLFF
TRBV28	13	.	TRBJ2-5	.	TGTGCCAGCAGTTCGAGAGGTGGGGAGACCCAGTACTTC	CASSSRGGETQYF
TRBV7-9	14	TRBD1	TRBJ2-1	.	TGTGCCAGCAGCTCCGGGACAGGGGGCGGTGAGCAGTTCTTC	CASSSGTGGGEQFF